The T cell receptor beta chain described here comes from a study of CD8+ T cells in alopecia areata. V was pared by 3 bases and J by 5 bases, with 17 bases between. The CDR3 runs to 15 residues. Germline V gene sequence: CDR1 MNHEY, CDR2 SMNVEV (reference sequence). RNA was extracted and reverse transcribed into cDNA as the sequencing template. Assay: immunoSEQ multiplex PCR; the TCRdb copy retains only in-frame clones and omits some. This sample has approximately 150,000 clones, with around 54% found just once. This TCR was recovered from a human donor in good health. The rearrangement uses TRBV27 and TRBJ2-7; D is possibly TRBD2 (5 bases). Material: CD4+ T cells sorted from blood. The CDR3 DNA follows: TGTGCCAGCAGTTTTGACGGACTCACCTGGGACGAGCAGTACTTC. Residues: CASSFDGLTWDEQYF.